Listed below are T cell receptor beta chains from one sample, sequenced in a study of OX40 agonist ivuxolimab in advanced cancers. The method was immunoSEQ multiplex PCR; TCRdb's version includes in-frame clones alone and lacks a portion of them. The table lists approximately 22,000 clones, 65% to 85% of them singletons. This material consisted of CD4+ or CD8+ T cells sorted from blood, taken in a trial of the OX40 agonist ivuxolimab. Receptor source: an adult with an advanced solid tumor such as melanoma, head and neck, liver or kidney cancer. Each CDR3 is given with its conserved first and last residue. A D gene is named only where the DNA matches it firmly. Clone size is stated in some rows and not others, as once, few, many or a class when expanded.

j_call v_call clone_size d_call cdr3_nt cdr3_aa
TRBJ1-1 TRBV7-9 . . TGTGCCAGCAGCCCGACGGGAACTGAAGCTTTCTTT CASSPTGTEAFF
TRBJ2-7 TRBV5-1 few . TGCGCCAGCAGCTTATGGGATCTAAACTACGAGCAGTACTTC CASSLWDLNYEQYF
TRBJ1-1 TRBV28 . . TGTGCCAGCAGTTTTCACGGGATGAACACTGAAGCTTTCTTT CASSFHGMNTEAFF
TRBJ2-7 TRBV9 . . TGTGCCAGCAGCGTAGGGACGGCGAGCTCCTACGAGCAGTACTTC CASSVGTASSYEQYF
TRBJ1-1 TRBV6-1 . . TGTGCCAGCAGTGAACGCAGGTTAGAAGCTTTCTTT CASSERRLEAFF
TRBJ2-7 TRBV7-8 . TRBD1 TGTGCCAGCAGCTTAGCCTCAGCAAAAGACAGGGTAAAGAACGAGCAGTACTTC CASSLASAKDRVKNEQYF
TRBJ2-5 TRBV15 . TRBD2 TGTGCCACCAGCAGAGCGGCGGGAGTGTTGGAGACCCAGTACTTC CATSRAAGVLETQYF
TRBJ2-1 TRBV7-9 . . TGTGCCAGCAGACTTATGGGCCCGTCCCTGGCGGGAAAGCAGTTCTTC CASRLMGPSLAGKQFF
TRBJ1-5 TRBV28 . . TGTGCCAGCAGTTTAAAAGGGGACCAGCCCCAGCATTTT CASSLKGDQPQHF
TRBJ1-1 TRBV7-9 . . TGTGCCAGCAGCCGCCTGTCGGGGAAAAACACTGAAGCTTTCTTT CASSRLSGKNTEAFF
TRBJ1-1 TRBV27 few . TGTGCCAGCAGGGACACGAACACTGAAGCTTTCTTT CASRDTNTEAFF
TRBJ2-5 TRBV5-4 . TRBD2 TGTGCCAGCAGAACTGCCGGGACTAGCGGGGAGACCCAGTACTTC CASRTAGTSGETQYF
TRBJ1-1 TRBV10-3 medium-sized TRBD1 TGTGCCATCAGAGCCGGGACAGTGAACACTGAAGCTTTCTTT CAIRAGTVNTEAFF
TRBJ2-7 TRBV27 . TRBD1 TGTGCCAGCAGTAGGACAGGTGGGGACTCCTACGAGCAGTACTTC CASSRTGGDSYEQYF